This TCR beta chain stems from a study of shared clonotypes between healthy human individuals. Study details: Contributing individuals were a couple of females and three males aged 18 to 49.

CDR1 is SGHNT, CDR2 YENEEA, per germline. The CDR3 runs to 15 residues. V lost 5 bases to trimming and J lost 6 bases, with 16 bases between them. This clone has just one count. The repertoire was sequenced with immunoSEQ multiplex PCR; TCRdb's copy has only in-frame clones and lacks some. The sample contains around 500,000 clones, about 85% of which appear only once. The sequence derives from a woman in her thirties or forties in good health. Some clones in this sample may be carry-over from other donors' samples. The sequenced sample was PBMCs. The chain couples TRBV11-3 to TRBJ2-2; D possibly matches TRBD1 or TRBD2 (6 bases each). Here the CDR3 DNA reads TGTGCCAGCAGCCCCATAAGGGGGGCGTCCGGGGAGCTGTTTTTT. It specifies CASSPIRGASGELFF.